Presented here are 9 T cell receptor beta chains from one specimen sequenced in a study of blood T cell repertoires in COVID-19. Profiling relied on immunoSEQ multiplex PCR, and the TCRdb table lists in-frame clones only, not all of them. The sample has tens of thousands of clones, approximately 88% seen once. The sequencing input was peripheral blood. These receptor sequences come from a man in his 70s with acute or convalescent COVID-19.

This clone was observed many times. J is TRBJ1-1 and V is TRBV10-3; 7 bases fit TRBD1. V lost 4 bases and J lost 3; bases outside the gene matches: 8. Germline CDR1 is ENHRY and CDR2 is SYGVKD. The CDR3 extends over 15 amino acids. The CDR3 reads CAISAATGVDTEAFF. CDR3 nucleotide sequence: TGTGCCATCAGTGCGGCAACAGGGGTGGACACTGAAGCTTTCTTT.

The chain is built from TRBV5-1 and TRBJ2-5; 8 positions agree with TRBD2. The CDR3 extends over 14 amino acids. With V trimmed by 4 bases and J by 2 bases, 4 bases remained unmatched. Germline V gives CDR1 SGHRS, CDR2 YFSETQ. This CDR3 reads CASSRAGVQETQYF. In DNA, the CDR3 is TGCGCCAGCAGCAGAGCGGGGGTTCAAGAGACCCAGTACTTC.

V and J are TRBV11-2 and TRBJ1-2, with D hard to call. Germline values: CDR1 SGHAT, CDR2 FQNNGV. V was shortened by 5 bases and J by 2 bases, with 12 bases between the two germline ends. This CDR3 has 14 amino acids. The CDR3 here is CASSPGQLNYGYTF. The CDR3 DNA follows: TGTGCCAGCAGCCCAGGCCAACTCAACTATGGCTACACCTTC. The full variable domain, in which reference TRBV11-2 and TRBJ1-2 provide the parts outside the CDR3, is EAGVAQSPRYKIIEKRQSVAFWCNPISGHATLYWYQQILGQGPKLLIQFQNNGVVDDSQLPKDRFSAERLKGVDSTLKIQPAKLEDSAVYLCASSPGQLNYGYTFGSGTRLTVV.

In this sample, this clone turned up once. CDR3 loop: CASSAETGATEAFF. CDR3 coding DNA: TGTGCCAGCAGTGCGGAGACAGGGGCCACTGAAGCTTTCTTT. J is TRBJ1-1 and V is TRBV6-4, with TRBD1 matching over 8 bases. The ends lost 4 bases at V and 4 bases at J; junction bases unmatched: 5. Germline CDR1 MRHNA, CDR2 SNTAGT. The CDR3 totals 14 residues.

The chain carries TRBV11-2 and TRBJ2-1, with 8 bases lining up with TRBD1. This CDR3 is built from 15 residues. The junction had 9 bases not matched to a gene; V was cut back by 2 bases and J by 9 bases. CDR1 is SGHAT, CDR2 FQNNGV, per germline. In DNA form, the CDR3 reads TGTGCCAGCAGCTTATGGGGGCAGGGGGCGGGTGAGCAGTTCTTC. Translation gives CASSLWGQGAGEQFF. The complete variable domain, with remaining parts taken from reference TRBV11-2 and TRBJ2-1, reads EAGVAQSPRYKIIEKRQSVAFWCNPISGHATLYWYQQILGQGPKLLIQFQNNGVVDDSQLPKDRFSAERLKGVDSTLKIQPAKLEDSAVYLCASSLWGQGAGEQFFGPGTRLTVL.

The chain joins TRBV5-4 to TRBJ1-2; TRBD1 might be the D (5 bases). V was trimmed by 4 bases and J by 4 bases, leaving 14 bases between them. The CDR3 is made up of 14 amino acids. Germline CDR1 is SGHNT and CDR2 is YYREEE (reference sequence). The CDR3 loop reads CASSPRVIGYGYTF. The CDR3 DNA is TGTGCCAGCAGCCCCAGGGTAATTGGCTATGGCTACACCTTC.

The V call is TRBV7-2, the J call TRBJ1-5; possible D gene TRBD1, 5 bases. CDR1 and CDR2 from the germline V gene are SGHTA and FQGNSA. Deletions cut 7 bases from V and 9 bases from J, with 16 bases between. The CDR3 is made up of 13 amino acids. CDR3 region: CASTWGRNGPQHF. In DNA, the CDR3 is TGTGCCAGCACCTGGGGCAGGAATGGGCCCCAGCATTTT.

The chain carries TRBV9 and TRBJ2-2; 9 positions agree with TRBD2. CDR1 and CDR2 (germline): SGDLS, YYNGEE. J gave up 5 bases and V 4 bases, and 6 bases lay outside the gene matches. The CDR3 length is 15 residues. The CDR3 is CASSISGSGTGELFF. CDR3 in DNA: TGTGCCAGCAGCATTAGCGGGAGCGGAACCGGGGAGCTGTTTTTT.

The chain carries TRBV6-2 or TRBV6-3 and TRBJ1-5, with D perhaps matching TRBD1 (6 bases). The V and J ends lost 5 bases and 4 bases respectively, with 9 bases between them. There are 13 residues in the CDR3. Germline CDR1 is MNHEY and CDR2 is SVGEGT. CDR3 sequence reads: CASSRDRNQPQHF. Here the CDR3 DNA reads TGTGCCAGCAGTCGCGACAGGAATCAGCCCCAGCATTTT.